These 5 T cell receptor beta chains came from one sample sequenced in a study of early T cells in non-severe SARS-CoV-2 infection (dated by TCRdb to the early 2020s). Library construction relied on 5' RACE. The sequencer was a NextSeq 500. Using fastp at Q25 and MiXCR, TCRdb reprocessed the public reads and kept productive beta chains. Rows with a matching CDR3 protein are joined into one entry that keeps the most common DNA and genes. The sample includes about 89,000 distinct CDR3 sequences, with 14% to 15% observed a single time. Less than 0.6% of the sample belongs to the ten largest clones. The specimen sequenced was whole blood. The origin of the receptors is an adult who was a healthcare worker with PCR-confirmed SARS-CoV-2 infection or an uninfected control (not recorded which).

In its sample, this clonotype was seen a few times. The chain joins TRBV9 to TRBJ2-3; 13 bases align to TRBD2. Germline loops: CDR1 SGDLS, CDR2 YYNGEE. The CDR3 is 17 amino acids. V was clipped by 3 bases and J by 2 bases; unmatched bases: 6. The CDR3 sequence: CASSGGLAGVSTDTQYF. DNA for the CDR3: TGTGCCAGCAGCGGTGGACTAGCGGGAGTCTCCACAGATACGCAGTATTTT.

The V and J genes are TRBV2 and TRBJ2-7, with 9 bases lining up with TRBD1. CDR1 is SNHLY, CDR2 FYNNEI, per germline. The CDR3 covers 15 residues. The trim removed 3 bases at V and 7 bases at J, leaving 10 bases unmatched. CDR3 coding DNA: TGTGCCAGCAGTGAGCCGGGACAGGGTATGAGGGAGCAGTACGTC. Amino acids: CASSEPGQGMREQYV.

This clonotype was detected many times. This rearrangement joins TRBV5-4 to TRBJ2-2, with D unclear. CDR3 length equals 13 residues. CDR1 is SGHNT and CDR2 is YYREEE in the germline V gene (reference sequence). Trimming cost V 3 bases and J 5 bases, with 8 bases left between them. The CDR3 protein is CASSSGSTGELFF. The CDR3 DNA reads TGTGCCAGCAGCTCTGGCTCAACCGGGGAGCTGTTTTTT.

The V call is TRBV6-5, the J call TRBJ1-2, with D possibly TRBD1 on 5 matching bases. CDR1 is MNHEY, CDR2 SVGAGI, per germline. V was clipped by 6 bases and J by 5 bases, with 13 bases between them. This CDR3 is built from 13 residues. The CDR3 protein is CASSRDSLYGYTF. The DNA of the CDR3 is TGTGCCAGCAGCCGAGACAGCCTTTATGGCTACACCTTC.

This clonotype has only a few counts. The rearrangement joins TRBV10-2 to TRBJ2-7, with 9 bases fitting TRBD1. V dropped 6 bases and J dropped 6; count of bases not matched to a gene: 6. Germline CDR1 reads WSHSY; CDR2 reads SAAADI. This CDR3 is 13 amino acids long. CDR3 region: CASRGQGIGEQYV. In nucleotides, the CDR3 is TGCGCCAGCAGGGGACAGGGAATTGGCGAGCAGTACGTC.